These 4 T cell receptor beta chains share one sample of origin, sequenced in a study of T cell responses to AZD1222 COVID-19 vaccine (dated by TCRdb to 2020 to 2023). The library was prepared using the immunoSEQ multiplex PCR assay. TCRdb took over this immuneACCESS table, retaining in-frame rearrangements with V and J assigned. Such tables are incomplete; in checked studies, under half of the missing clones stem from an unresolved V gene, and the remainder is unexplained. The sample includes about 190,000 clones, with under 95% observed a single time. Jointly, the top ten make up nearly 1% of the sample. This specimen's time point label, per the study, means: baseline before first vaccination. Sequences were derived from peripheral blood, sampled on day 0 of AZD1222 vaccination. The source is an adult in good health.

The CDR3 reads CASRSTGGTGELFF. The CDR3, as DNA: TGTGCCAGCAGGTCGACAGGGGGAACCGGGGAGCTGTTTTTT. The chain is built from TRBV2 and TRBJ2-2; 9 bases map to TRBD1. J was trimmed by 5 bases and V by 6 bases; bases with no gene match: 4. CDR1 SNHLY and CDR2 FYNNEI come from the germline V gene. The CDR3 loop spans 14 amino acids.

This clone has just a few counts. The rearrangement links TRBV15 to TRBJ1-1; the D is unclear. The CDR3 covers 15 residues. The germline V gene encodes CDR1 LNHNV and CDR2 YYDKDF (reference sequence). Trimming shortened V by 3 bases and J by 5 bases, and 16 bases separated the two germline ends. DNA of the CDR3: TGTGCCACCAGCAGGGGCGGGGTAAGGAGAACTGAAGCTTTCTTT. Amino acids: CATSRGGVRRTEAFF.

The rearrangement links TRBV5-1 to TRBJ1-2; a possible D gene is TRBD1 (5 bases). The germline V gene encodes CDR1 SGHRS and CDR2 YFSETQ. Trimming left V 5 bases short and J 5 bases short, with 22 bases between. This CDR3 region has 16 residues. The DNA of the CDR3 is TGCGCCAGCAGACAGATCCCGGGGGAAGTCCAATATGGCTACACCTTC. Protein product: CASRQIPGEVQYGYTF.

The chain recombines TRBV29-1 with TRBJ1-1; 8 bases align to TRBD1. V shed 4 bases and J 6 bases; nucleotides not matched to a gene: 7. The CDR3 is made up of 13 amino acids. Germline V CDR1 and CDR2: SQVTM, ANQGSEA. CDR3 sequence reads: CSVATGEWAEAFF. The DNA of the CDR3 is TGCAGCGTTGCGACAGGGGAATGGGCTGAAGCTTTCTTT.